The TCR beta chain under discussion was sequenced for a study of CD8 T cells in Susac syndrome. CDR1 is MDHEN, CDR2 SYDVKM, per germline. V was cut by 4 bases and J by 0 bases, with 9 bases left in between. CDR3 length: 14 residues. Random hexamers were used to reverse transcribe 0.5 to 1 ug of RNA. TCRdb reprocessed the immunoSEQ multiplex PCR reads via MiXCR and lists one record per CDR3 protein. Of 70,000 or so distinct CDR3 sequences listed, around 95% were seen once; the top ten hold roughly 0.25%. Sequences were obtained from CD8+ T cells from PBMCs. The receptor was isolated from a human donor in good health. J is TRBJ1-1 and V is TRBV28; weak D call: TRBD1 (5 bases). The chain's CDR3 is CASSSRGMNTEAFF. In nucleotides, the CDR3 is TGTGCCAGCAGTTCGCGGGGGATGAACACTGAAGCTTTCTTT.